Presented here are 32 T cell receptor beta chains from one specimen sequenced in a study of human T cells and chemical hapten exposure. In TCRdb, the RACE reads were re-called with MiXCR into one record per CDR3 protein. The table shows around 120,000 distinct CDR3 sequences, with roughly 13% occurring only once. Specified time point: pre-sensitization, week 0. Treatment here: therapeutic diphenylcyclopropenone sensitization with weekly scalp DPC. The sequencing used whole blood, collected in connection with sensitization to the hapten diphenylcyclopropenone (DPC). The receptors derive from a young woman with alopecia areata. Some clones in this sample may be carry-over from other donors' samples.

J is TRBJ1-3 and V is TRBV7-9; D remains ambiguous. The CDR3 runs to 13 residues. Germline-derived CDR1 and CDR2 are SEHNR and FQNEAQ (reference sequence). V was pared by 0 bases and J by 1 base, with 1 base between. CDR3 DNA sequence: TGTGCCAGCAGCTTAGCTTCTGGAAACACCATATATTTT. Its protein is CASSLASGNTIYF.

This clonotype was counted at least ten times. The chain employs TRBV2 and TRBJ1-1; 7 bases are a match to TRBD1. The germline V gene has CDR1 SNHLY and CDR2 FYNNEI. The V gene end was trimmed by 6 bases and the J gene end by 5 bases; junction bases not matched to a gene: 3. CDR3 length equals 12 residues. The CDR3 is CASSRGRTEAFF. DNA for the CDR3: TGTGCCAGCAGCAGGGGGAGGACTGAAGCTTTCTTT. The full variable domain, with the rest looked up from reference TRBV2 and TRBJ1-1, is EPEVTQTPSHQVTQMGQEVILRCVPISNHLYFYWYRQILGQKVEFLVSFYNNEISEKSEIFDDQFSVERPDGSNFTLKIRSTKLEDSAMYFCASSRGRTEAFFGQGTRLTVV.

This clonotype has ten or more counts. This sequence joins TRBV28 and TRBJ1-4, with D perhaps TRBD1 (5 bases). Trimming shortened V by 3 bases and J by 6 bases, and 11 bases separated the two germline ends. Germline V gene lookup returns CDR1 MDHEN and CDR2 SYDVKM. The CDR3 is 14 residues long. The DNA for the CDR3 is TGTGCCAGCAGTTTCCGGAGGGGCGATGAAAAACTGTTTTTT. Amino acids: CASSFRRGDEKLFF.

This clonotype was seen ten or more times. The chain combines TRBV5-4 with TRBJ1-3; D is unclear. The V end lost 4 bases, the J end lost 8 bases, and 16 bases lay between the germline ends. From germline, CDR1 is SGHNT and CDR2 YYREEE (reference sequence). This CDR3 has 14 residues. The CDR3 DNA reads TGTGCCAGCAGCAAGGACGATGGTGAAGACACCATATATTTT. It yields the protein CASSKDDGEDTIYF. Full variable domain (outside the CDR3, taken from reference TRBV5-4 and TRBJ1-3): ETGVTQSPTHLIKTRGQQVTLRCSSQSGHNTVSWYQQALGQGPQFIFQYYREEENGRGNFPPRFSGLQFPNYSSELNVNALELDDSALYLCASSKDDGEDTIYFGEGSWLTVV.

This chain links TRBV5-1 with TRBJ2-1; D tentatively fits TRBD1 or TRBD2 (6 bases each). The CDR3 runs 14 residues. V was clipped by 4 bases and J by 7 bases, with 15 bases between them. Germline values: CDR1 SGHRS, CDR2 YFSETQ. CDR3 DNA: TGCGCCAGCAGCCCGGGGGCAGGAACAAATGAGCAGTTCTTC. Protein: CASSPGAGTNEQFF.

Many counts were recorded for this clonotype. The chain recombines TRBV3-1 with TRBJ2-7, with 10 bases matching TRBD1. The V gene's germline CDR1 is LGHDT and CDR2 YNNKEL (reference sequence). The CDR3 runs 14 residues. V dropped 4 bases and J dropped 3; count of bases not matched to a gene: 3. The DNA for the CDR3 is TGTGCCAGCAGCCCCGGACAGGGGGTCTACGAGCAGTACTTC. Protein: CASSPGQGVYEQYF.

The chain employs TRBV11-2 and TRBJ2-5, with D maybe TRBD2 (5 bases). CDR3 size: 14 residues. CDR1 is SGHAT, CDR2 FQNNGV, per germline. The germline V and J ends were trimmed by 1 base and 2 bases, with 8 bases remaining between them. The CDR3: CASSLVRVQETQYF. CDR3 in DNA: TGTGCCAGCAGCTTAGTGCGGGTACAAGAGACCCAGTACTTC.

This clonotype was detected many times. The gene calls are TRBV20-1 and TRBJ1-4; possibly TRBD1 for D (5 bases). The CDR3 sequence is 13 residues long. The V gene lost 3 bases and the J gene lost 5 bases, with 10 bases spanning the gap. CDR1 DFQATT and CDR2 SNEGSKA come from the germline V gene (reference sequence). The CDR3 DNA reads as TGCAGTGCTAGCGGGGGGAAGAATGAAAAACTGTTTTTT. Amino acid sequence: CSASGGKNEKLFF.

V is TRBV6-6 and J is TRBJ1-6; the D is unclear. This CDR3 has 18 residues. Germline CDR1 is MNHNY and CDR2 is SVGAGI (reference sequence). V dropped 4 bases and J dropped 1 base, with 17 bases sitting between them. The CDR3 DNA reads TGTGCCAGCAGTTCCGTAACCCGCTTAAAGTCCTATAATTCACCCCTCCACTTT. Translation: CASSSVTRLKSYNSPLHF.

A few counts support this clonotype. The genes are TRBV28 and TRBJ2-7; D call uncertain. V dropped 6 bases and J dropped 6 bases, with 18 bases sitting between them. Germline values: CDR1 MDHEN, CDR2 SYDVKM. The CDR3 has 14 residues. CDR3 sequence: CASSIPTRISEQYF. The CDR3 DNA is TGTGCCAGCAGCATCCCTACTCGGATCTCCGAGCAGTACTTC.

The V and J genes are TRBV2 and TRBJ1-4, with D unclear. Trimming pared 6 bases from V and 0 bases from J, leaving 11 bases between. CDR3 length: 15 amino acids. Germline lookup yields CDR1 SNHLY and CDR2 FYNNEI. The chain's CDR3 is CASRVGPATNEKLFF. The CDR3 DNA reads as TGTGCCAGCAGAGTTGGACCTGCAACTAATGAAAAACTGTTTTTT. The complete variable domain, with remaining parts taken from reference TRBV2 and TRBJ1-4, reads EPEVTQTPSHQVTQMGQEVILRCVPISNHLYFYWYRQILGQKVEFLVSFYNNEISEKSEIFDDQFSVERPDGSNFTLKIRSTKLEDSAMYFCASRVGPATNEKLFFGSGTQLSVL.

This clonotype was seen a handful of times. This chain joins TRBV7-2 and TRBJ1-3; D is uncertain. The V end was cut by 2 bases, the J end by 2 bases, with 10 bases between. The CDR3 is made up of 15 amino acids. Germline CDR1 reads SGHTA; CDR2 reads FQGNSA. For the CDR3, the DNA is TGTGCCAGCAGCTTATGGGCGGTGGCTGGAAACACCATATATTTT. Its protein product is CASSLWAVAGNTIYF.

The CDR3 region has the DNA TGCAGCGTTGTCCTATTTACAGATACGCAGTATTTT. It is translated as CSVVLFTDTQYF. The V gene is TRBV29-1, the J gene TRBJ2-3; D unclear. Germline CDR1 SQVTM, CDR2 ANQGSEA. Trimming removed 4 bases from V and 3 bases from J, with 8 bases in between. The length of the CDR3 is 12 residues.

This clonotype has more than one count but fewer than ten. The chain employs TRBV6-2 or TRBV6-3 and TRBJ2-3; 10 bases fit TRBD2. Losses at the gene ends were 5 bases for V and 6 bases for J; bases not matched to a gene: 5. Germline V gene data show CDR1 as MNHEY and CDR2 as SVGEGT. The CDR3 spans 14 residues. CDR3 DNA: TGTGCCAGCAGTCCCGGGACTAGCGTGGATACGCAGTATTTT. It translates to CASSPGTSVDTQYF.

Only a few counts were recorded for this clonotype. The V gene is TRBV2, the J gene TRBJ1-5; D gene unclear. The germline V gene encodes CDR1 SNHLY and CDR2 FYNNEI. The length of the CDR3 is 16 residues. Trimming removed 3 bases at V and 3 bases at J, with 15 bases between. CDR3 coding DNA: TGTGCCAGCAGTGAGGCATGGGGTGGTTACAATCAGCCCCAGCATTTT. Translation: CASSEAWGGYNQPQHF.

This clonotype was detected a few times. The V gene is TRBV6-5, the J gene TRBJ1-1; unclear D gene. Per germline, CDR1 MNHEY and CDR2 SVGAGI. Trimming cost V 6 bases and J 4 bases, with 15 bases left between them. This CDR3 has 14 residues. Here the CDR3 DNA reads TGTGCCAGCAGCCAGGCGGGGAGGGCCACTGAAGCTTTCTTT. This codes for CASSQAGRATEAFF.

CDR3 sequence: CASSLEQGFMETQYF. DNA of the CDR3: TGTGCCAGCAGCTTAGAACAGGGATTTATGGAGACCCAGTACTTC. The chain employs TRBV7-2 and TRBJ2-5; D is perhaps TRBD1 (6 bases). The CDR3 is 15 amino acids. The V gene's germline CDR1 is SGHTA and CDR2 FQGNSA. Trimming took 1 base from V and 5 from J, leaving 14 bases between them.

In its sample, this clonotype was seen a few times. V gene TRBV6-1 combines with J gene TRBJ1-4, with D possibly TRBD1 on 5 matching bases. Germline V CDR1 and CDR2: MNHNS, SASEGT. Between the trimmed V and J ends, which lost 3 bases and 0 bases, there was a span of 5 bases. The CDR3 is made up of 14 amino acids. The CDR3 DNA reads TGTGCCAGCAGTGACAGGGCAACTAATGAAAAACTGTTTTTT. Amino acids: CASSDRATNEKLFF.

The sample holds many counts of this clonotype. V gene TRBV24-1 combines with J gene TRBJ1-5; 8 bases map to TRBD1. The germline V gene has CDR1 KGHDR and CDR2 SFDVKD. The CDR3 is made up of 14 amino acids. Unmatched junction bases numbered 5, after V lost 4 bases and J lost 7 bases. The CDR3 DNA sequence: TGTGCCACCAGTGACGGACAGGGAGTACAGCCCCAGCATTTT. Its translation is CATSDGQGVQPQHF.

This clonotype was found a few times. V is TRBV20-1 and J is TRBJ1-5; TRBD1 is a possible D gene (5 bases). The germline V gene has CDR1 DFQATT and CDR2 SNEGSKA (reference sequence). Trimming shortened V by 3 bases and J by 4 bases, and 16 bases separated the two germline ends. The CDR3 covers 15 residues. The CDR3 region has the DNA TGCAGTGCTAGTGCGGCAGGGAAAGTAAATCAGCCCCAGCATTTT. It yields the protein CSASAAGKVNQPQHF.

The genes are TRBV6-2 or TRBV6-3 and TRBJ2-7; maybe TRBD2 (5 bases). Trimming took off 5 bases at V and 0 bases at J, with 20 bases between the two ends. Germline-derived CDR1 and CDR2 are MNHEY and SVGEGT. The length of the CDR3 is 17 residues. The CDR3 nucleotides are TGTGCCAGCAGTCCTCCCCGGGGAAGTGAAGGCTCCTACGAGCAGTACTTC. This gives the protein CASSPPRGSEGSYEQYF.

V gene TRBV28 combines with J gene TRBJ2-1; the match to TRBD2 covers 10 bases. CDR1 is MDHEN and CDR2 is SYDVKM in the germline V gene. This CDR3 contains 15 residues. The J segment lost 6 bases and the V segment lost 6 bases, leaving 8 bases of the junction unmatched. CDR3 sequence (DNA): TGTGCCAGCAGACCGACTAGCGGGTTGATCAATGAGCAGTTCTTC. Its translation is CASRPTSGLINEQFF. Together with reference TRBV28 and TRBJ2-1, the CDR3 gives the full variable domain: DVKVTQSSRYLVKRTGEKVFLECVQDMDHENMFWYRQDPGLGLRLIYFSYDVKMKEKGDIPEGYSVSREKKERFSLILESASTNQTSMYLCASRPTSGLINEQFFGPGTRLTVL.

This clonotype turned up a few times. V usage is TRBV28 and J usage is TRBJ2-7, with D unresolved. CDR3 length: 14 amino acids. The germline V gene encodes CDR1 MDHEN and CDR2 SYDVKM. V was cut by 2 bases and J by 6 bases, with 14 bases left in between. The CDR3 bases are TGTGCCAGCAGTTTAAACCGCAATTCATGCGAGCAGTACTTC. It translates to CASSLNRNSCEQYF.

Only a few counts were recorded for this clonotype. V usage is TRBV21-1 and J usage is TRBJ2-7; the table's D call of TRBD1 was not tested on the DNA. TRBV21-1 is a pseudogene locus. This CDR3 region has 18 residues. The CDR3 DNA is TGTGCCAGCAGCAAAACTCCGCCCCGGGCCCCGAGCTCCTACGAGCAGTACTTC. Its translation: CASSKTPPRAPSSYEQYF.

This clonotype has a count of ten or more. The V gene is TRBV29-1, the J gene TRBJ2-1, with a tentative D call TRBD1 (6 bases). The CDR3 length is 14 residues. CDR1 is SQVTM, CDR2 ANQGSEA, per germline. V lost 4 bases, J lost 7 bases, and 17 bases lay in between. CDR3 in DNA: TGCAGCGTTGCTGGATCTGGACAGCCTAATGAGCAGTTCTTC. Translated, it gives CSVAGSGQPNEQFF.

This clonotype has at least ten counts. The chain is built from TRBV11-1 and TRBJ1-1, with TRBD1 matching 8 bases. The CDR3 is 15 residues long. The germline gives CDR1 SGHAT, CDR2 FQDESV (reference sequence). V lost 5 bases, J lost 7 bases, and 12 bases stayed unmatched. This CDR3 is CASSVQGARMNEAFF. CDR3 sequence (DNA): TGTGCCAGCAGCGTTCAGGGGGCGCGGATGAATGAAGCTTTCTTT.

This rearrangement joins TRBV18 to TRBJ2-3; 8 bases align to TRBD1. This CDR3 region has 14 residues. Germline V CDR1 and CDR2: KGHSH, LQKENI. The V and J ends lost 3 bases and 1 base, in that order; junction bases with no gene match: 0. The CDR3 protein is CASSPDRGTDTQYF. In nucleotides, the CDR3 is TGTGCCAGCTCACCGGACAGGGGCACAGATACGCAGTATTTT. Combining the CDR3 with reference TRBV18 and TRBJ2-3 gives the whole variable domain NAGVMQNPRHLVRRRGQEARLRCSPMKGHSHVYWYRQLPEEGLKFMVYLQKENIIDESGMPKERFSAEFPKEGPSILRIQQVVRGDSAAYFCASSPDRGTDTQYFGPGTRLTVL.

V is TRBV20-1 and J is TRBJ1-6, with D possibly matching TRBD1 (5 bases). The ends were cut back, 7 bases at V and 9 bases at J, with 22 bases in the middle. The germline V gene encodes CDR1 DFQATT and CDR2 SNEGSKA (reference sequence). The CDR3 is 15 amino acids. CDR3 bases: TGCAGTGGAGCGCAGGGCGGGGGTCCCGGTTCACCCCTCCACTTT. Protein: CSGAQGGGPGSPLHF.

In this sample, this clonotype turned up many times. The chain joins TRBV7-9 to TRBJ2-1; D uncertain. V lost 5 bases and J 10 bases, leaving 9 bases between the germline ends. CDR1 is SEHNR and CDR2 is FQNEAQ in the germline V gene (reference sequence). The CDR3 runs to 11 residues. This chain's CDR3 is CASSPIKEQFF. As DNA, the CDR3 is TGTGCCAGCAGCCCAATCAAAGAGCAGTTCTTC.

This clonotype was seen a few times. The rearrangement joins TRBV28 to TRBJ2-1, with 10 bases lining up with TRBD1. The CDR3 runs 15 residues. Germline lookup yields CDR1 MDHEN and CDR2 SYDVKM. The junction had 5 bases not matched to a gene; V was cut back by 5 bases and J by 4 bases. The CDR3 sequence: CASSRRDRGYNEQFF. In nucleotides, the CDR3 is TGTGCCAGCAGTCGCCGGGACAGGGGATACAATGAGCAGTTCTTC.

This clonotype was observed at least ten times. The genes are TRBV4-3 and TRBJ2-3, with D possibly matching TRBD2 (7 bases). V lost 2 bases and J 2 bases, leaving 17 bases between the germline ends. From germline, CDR1 is LGHNA and CDR2 YSLEER. This CDR3 contains 17 residues. CDR3 protein: CASSQSPVGGATDTQYF. Here the CDR3 DNA reads TGCGCCAGCAGCCAATCCCCCGTGGGGGGGGCCACAGATACGCAGTATTTT.

This clonotype has a handful of counts. The DNA of the CDR3 is TGCGCCAGCAGCCGCATATGGGGGGGCGCAGACTATGGCTACACCTTC. This translates into CASSRIWGGADYGYTF. The chain recombines TRBV4-3 with TRBJ1-2, with D tentatively TRBD1 (6 bases). Germline CDR1 and CDR2: LGHNA and YSLEER. With 4 bases removed from V and 3 bases from J, the gap between germline ends came to 18 bases. The CDR3 length is 16 residues.